These 19 T cell receptor beta chains were all obtained from the same sample, sequenced in a study of technical replicates of blood from a handful of donors. Data came from immunoSEQ multiplex PCR; TCRdb stores just in-frame clones and leaves some out. Altogether 45,000 to 55,000 clones are present, around 94% being singletons, with the ten largest covering approximately 0.2%. Material: T cells isolated from PBMCs. The source of these receptors is a human donor in good health.

The rearrangement links TRBV5-1 to TRBJ1-2; D uncertain. Germline assignment: CDR1 SGHRS and CDR2 YFSETQ. V was cut by 0 bases and J by 4 bases, with 10 bases left in between. This CDR3 comprises 14 residues. This chain's CDR3 is CASSLAAESYGYTF. In nucleotides, the CDR3 is TGCGCCAGCAGCTTGGCTGCGGAGTCCTATGGCTACACCTTC.

This clone was counted a single time. The V call is TRBV6-5, the J call TRBJ2-6, with 8 bases that match TRBD1. The CDR3 totals 15 residues. J was trimmed by 4 bases and V by 6 bases; bases with no gene match: 5. Germline V gene lookup returns CDR1 MNHEY and CDR2 SVGAGI. The CDR3, as DNA: TGTGCCAGCAGAAGACAGGGGTACGGGGCCAACGTCCTGACTTTC. Protein: CASRRQGYGANVLTF.

This clone appeared once. The chain combines TRBV7-6 with TRBJ2-7, with D tentatively TRBD2 (6 bases). V gave up 5 bases and J gave up 3 bases, with 14 bases separating them. The CDR3 sequence is 14 residues long. The germline CDR1 and CDR2 sequences are SGHVS and FNYEAQ. CDR3 in amino acids: CASSPFGEDYEQYF. The CDR3 DNA reads as TGTGCCAGCAGCCCCTTTGGGGAGGACTACGAGCAGTACTTC.

J is TRBJ2-7 and V is TRBV7-9, with TRBD2 as a possible D gene (6 bases). V was cut by 1 base and J by 3 bases, with 16 bases left in between. The CDR3 contains 16 residues. Germline V CDR1 and CDR2: SEHNR, FQNEAQ (reference sequence). The CDR3 loop reads CASSLGRGSFIYEQYF. CDR3 bases: TGTGCCAGCAGCTTAGGACGGGGGAGTTTCATCTACGAGCAGTACTTC.

The chain has TRBV11-3 and TRBJ2-1; no reliable D call. CDR3 length: 11 amino acids. Trimming shortened V by 4 bases and J by 7 bases, and 5 bases separated the two germline ends. CDR1 and CDR2 from the germline V gene are SGHNT and YENEEA. The CDR3 spells CASSSQNEQFF. CDR3 DNA sequence: TGTGCCAGCAGCTCACAGAATGAGCAGTTCTTC.

J is TRBJ2-7 and V is TRBV7-6; D is possibly TRBD2 (6 bases). V was cut by 1 base and J by 6 bases, with 7 bases left in between. The CDR3 consists of 12 residues. Germline CDR1 and CDR2: SGHVS and FNYEAQ. For the CDR3, the DNA is TGTGCCAGCAGCTTAGGGAGGGTCGAGCAGTACTTC. Encoded protein: CASSLGRVEQYF.

The V and J genes are TRBV29-1 and TRBJ2-3; a weak D match, TRBD2 (5 bases). Germline CDR1 is SQVTM and CDR2 is ANQGSEA. This CDR3 contains 14 residues. Trimming shortened V by 1 base and J by 6 bases, and 14 bases separated the two germline ends. The CDR3: CSVEVLATRDTQYF. CDR3 DNA: TGCAGCGTTGAAGTCCTAGCCACCCGCGATACGCAGTATTTT.

The chain joins TRBV18 to TRBJ2-5; tentative D call: TRBD1 (5 bases). The germline gives CDR1 KGHSH, CDR2 LQKENI. The V end was cut by 0 bases, the J end by 1 base, with 15 bases between. This CDR3 comprises 17 residues. Here the CDR3 reads CASSPPGRWVGQETQYF. The CDR3 bases are TGTGCCAGCTCACCACCGGGGCGGTGGGTAGGCCAAGAGACCCAGTACTTC.

The chain has TRBV11-3 and TRBJ2-3; 8 nucleotides line up with TRBD2. The J segment lost 0 bases and the V segment lost 3 bases, leaving 5 bases of the junction unmatched. CDR1 and CDR2 (germline): SGHNT, YENEEA. CDR3 length equals 16 residues. The CDR3 region is CASSLEWTSSTDTQYF. The CDR3 nucleotides are TGTGCCAGCAGCTTGGAATGGACTAGCAGCACAGATACGCAGTATTTT.

CDR3 sequence reads: CASSVAGGHLNEQFF. CDR3 nucleotides: TGTGCCAGCAGCGTAGCTGGAGGGCATCTGAATGAGCAGTTCTTC. The rearrangement uses TRBV9 and TRBJ2-1, with D maybe TRBD2 (6 bases). The length of the CDR3 is 15 residues. V lost 0 bases, J lost 7 bases, and 14 bases lay in between. The germline V gene encodes CDR1 SGDLS and CDR2 YYNGEE.

This chain joins TRBV12-5 and TRBJ1-2, with D maybe TRBD1 (6 bases). The V end was cut by 4 bases, the J end by 1 base, with 13 bases between. The CDR3 totals 15 residues. Germline assignment: CDR1 LGHNT and CDR2 FRNRAP. The CDR3 sequence is CASGSWTVLNYGYTF. The CDR3 bases are TGTGCTAGTGGTTCCTGGACAGTCCTTAACTATGGCTACACCTTC.

The chain recombines TRBV7-3 with TRBJ1-1; 7 nucleotides line up with TRBD1. V lost 0 bases to trimming and J lost 5 bases; unmatched junction nucleotides: 0. CDR1 is SGHTA, CDR2 FQGTGA, per germline. The CDR3 length is 13 residues. CDR3 in amino acids: CASSLTGQTEAFF. CDR3 DNA: TGTGCCAGCAGCTTAACGGGACAGACTGAAGCTTTCTTT.

V gene TRBV11-2 combines with J gene TRBJ2-2, with TRBD1 as a possible D gene (6 bases). Germline CDR1 is SGHAT and CDR2 is FQNNGV. Trimming removed 5 bases from V and 5 bases from J, with 12 bases in between. This CDR3 is 14 amino acids long. The CDR3 loop reads CASSPQGWTGELFF. CDR3 DNA: TGTGCCAGCAGCCCACAGGGCTGGACCGGGGAGCTGTTTTTT.

The genes are TRBV9 and TRBJ2-1, with no clear D. The V gene's germline CDR1 is SGDLS and CDR2 YYNGEE. The CDR3 is 15 residues long. With 0 bases removed from V and 2 bases from J, the gap between germline ends came to 9 bases. The CDR3 spells CASSVGQNPYNEQFF. The CDR3 DNA sequence: TGTGCCAGCAGCGTAGGGCAGAATCCCTACAATGAGCAGTTCTTC.

This clone was counted once. V and J are TRBV28 and TRBJ2-3, with 8 positions matching TRBD2. The CDR3 length is 17 residues. Germline assignment: CDR1 MDHEN and CDR2 SYDVKM. V lost 1 base to trimming and J lost 0 bases; unmatched junction nucleotides: 6. The CDR3 reads CASSLYGGGISTDTQYF. In DNA, the CDR3 is TGTGCCAGCAGTTTATACGGCGGGGGGATCAGCACAGATACGCAGTATTTT.

The V call is TRBV10-3, the J call TRBJ2-3, with TRBD1 matching 11 bases. The CDR3 is made up of 14 amino acids. V lost 2 bases, J lost 7 bases, and 2 bases stayed unmatched. Germline V gene lookup returns CDR1 ENHRY and CDR2 SYGVKD. The CDR3 here is CAISEGDRGNTQYF. CDR3 sequence (DNA): TGTGCCATCAGTGAGGGGGACAGGGGGAATACGCAGTATTTT.

The genes are TRBV11-2 and TRBJ2-3; TRBD2 agrees at 12 bases. Trimming cost V 5 bases and J 3 bases; bases outside gene matches: 12. The germline V gene encodes CDR1 SGHAT and CDR2 FQNNGV. This CDR3 comprises 18 residues. DNA for the CDR3: TGTGCCAGCAGCCGACCCTCTAGCGGGGGGGCGTTTACAGATACGCAGTATTTT. Its protein product is CASSRPSSGGAFTDTQYF.

The gene calls are TRBV5-6 and TRBJ2-3; tentative D call: TRBD1 (7 bases). With 5 bases removed from V and 2 bases from J, the gap between germline ends came to 27 bases. This CDR3 is 19 amino acids long. CDR1 is SGHDT and CDR2 is YYEEEE in the germline V gene. The CDR3 loop is CASRRGTAPLPQDTDTQYF. The CDR3 DNA reads TGTGCCAGCAGACGCGGGACAGCGCCTCTTCCTCAGGACACAGATACGCAGTATTTT. Looking up the rest from reference TRBV5-6 and TRBJ2-3 gives the full variable domain: DAGVTQSPTHLIKTRGQQVTLRCSPKSGHDTVSWYQQALGQGPQFIFQYYEEEERQRGNFPDRFSGHQFPNYSSELNVNALLLGDSALYLCASRRGTAPLPQDTDTQYFGPGTRLTVL.

This chain joins TRBV28 and TRBJ1-1; 8 bases map to TRBD1. The CDR3 is 16 residues long. With 5 bases clipped from V and 9 bases from J, the junction kept 17 bases outside the gene matches. The germline gives CDR1 MDHEN, CDR2 SYDVKM. The CDR3 nucleotides read TGTGCCAGCAGTATCCGGTCCGCAAGTACAGGGGGTAAAGCTTTCTTT. Its protein product is CASSIRSASTGGKAFF.